Below, one T cell receptor beta chain is given with its context. The single heparinised draw taken from each donor contained roughly 110 mL of blood on average. Central memory, naive, regulatory and stem cell-like memory CD4+ cells were sorted by CD45RO/CCR7/CD25/CD127/CD95/CD27. This record belongs to a study of beta chain features in type 1 diabetes. Isolated RNA was reverse transcribed in full, so expressed TCRB transcripts were sequenced. Profiling relied on immunoSEQ multiplex PCR, and the TCRdb table lists in-frame clones only, not all of them. The sample has about 260,000 clones; approximately 70% are singletons. The origin of this receptor is a man younger than 45 in good health. Material for sequencing was naive CD4+ T cells from blood.

CDR3 coding DNA: TGCAGCGTTCTGGCGGAGTACCAAGAGACCCAGTACTTC. Its translation is CSVLAEYQETQYF. The chain has TRBV29-1 and TRBJ2-5; D unresolved. Trimming shortened V by 5 bases and J by 0 bases, and 10 bases separated the two germline ends. This CDR3 has 13 residues. Germline V gene lookup returns CDR1 SQVTM and CDR2 ANQGSEA.